This entry describes one T cell receptor (beta chain). A few counts support this clonotype. The clone's antigen remains unknown. No much larger clone exists at a distance of one base, and base qualities are not known. Only healthy Caucasian donors were included. Three pairs of female monozygotic twins, all aged 18 to 29 years, made up the twin cohort. Positive isolation kits from Invitrogen were used to isolate the CD4+ and CD8+ T cell populations. Library construction relied on 5' RACE. Sequencing used an Illumina HiSeq 2000. A universal primer binding site was introduced by template switching, and a unique molecular identifier was present in the final cDNA, enabling accurate counting of TCR cDNA molecules. First-strand cDNA for TCR alpha and beta chains was synthesized from specific primers in the conserved constant-segment region. To control for contamination, every cDNA library was double barcoded, receiving both a SMART-Mk sample barcode and Illumina barcodes. TruSeq adapter sequences along with Illumina sample barcodes were introduced in two successive PCR steps. The TCR alpha and beta cDNA libraries were sequenced on the Illumina HiSeq platform using custom primers. Regarding the original processing steps: Unique molecular identifiers were extracted from raw reads with MiGEC, and CDR3 positions were determined with MiXCR. Recombination models were inferred per individual with the repgenHMM and IGoR tools using an EM algorithm. The tcR package in R was used for shared clonotype analysis, with sharing normalized by the product of cloneset sizes. Out-of-frame nonproductive sequences were analyzed to study raw recombination free of thymic and clonal selection effects. The raw public data were reprocessed by TCRdb itself: fastp quality trimming at Q25, MiXCR clonotype calling, in-frame beta chains only. Identical CDR3 protein sequences are pooled into one entry, listed with their most common genes and DNA. TCRdb's processing, not the authors' own work, is the source of the V and J calls. This sample lists fewer than 550,000 distinct CDR3 sequences; roughly an eighth were detected once. The ten largest clones capture more than 0.8% of the sample.

This record comes from a study of identical twins (dated by TCRdb to about 2016). Background for the entire study: The study deep-sequenced TCR alpha and beta repertoires from monozygotic twins, unrelated adults of various ages and cord blood to test whether fetal clonotypes persist. Replicate twin experiments were performed at different times using different library preparation protocols to rule out contamination.

General findings and caveats noted by the study authors: Because the same donors could not be followed over many years, the conclusions relied on cross-sectional statistical analysis. In monozygotic twins, recombination models systematically underestimated out-of-frame TCR alpha sharing, but the models matched the sharing seen between unrelated individuals. Abundant cord blood beta clonotypes had fewer insertions, young adult naive repertoires showed a similar but weaker trend, and memory repertoires showed no such trend. In beta out-of-frame sequences, excess twin sharing was weaker, because having fewer shared sequences lowered the signal-to-noise ratio. Compared with coincidental sharing between unrelated individuals, an excess of low generation-probability sequences was observed among out-of-frame TCR alpha sequences shared between twins. Zero-insertion analyses could be partly confounded by invariant T cells such as MAIT and iNKT, although diverse VJ usage argued against such confounding for most clonotypes.

Trimming removed 6 bases from V and 2 bases from J; the gene matches leave 2 bases unexplained. The CDR3, cysteine through phenylalanine, is 14 amino acids long. Only CDR3 DNA remains: 42 bases, in frame from the first base. These data are also associated with another study on yellow fever vaccine responses in identical twins. That second publication adds: The T cell response to vaccination in identical twins was reported by the authors to appear partly convergent and partly personalized. In identical twins, the study followed T cell clones that responded to the vaccine with precision.

The sequence is built from TRBV12-3 or TRBV12-4 and TRBJ2-5, with 11 bases aligning to TRBD2. What was sequenced was CD4+ T cells sorted from blood. The sequence was collected from a woman between 18 and 30 years old in good health. The DNA sequence reads TGTGCCAGCAGATCTAGCGGGGGGCAAGAGACCCAGTACTTC. Its translation reads: CASRSSGGQETQYF.